This TCR beta chain is drawn from a study of blood T cell repertoires in COVID-19. At the level of the study: Both acute and convalescent COVID-19 samples were obtained from the United States, Italy and Spain. T cells, B-cell-depleted T cells, or PBMCs provided the cDNA or gDNA that served as material.

V shed 5 bases, J shed 3 bases, and the junction held 10 bases outside the gene matches. The length of the CDR3 is 17 residues. Per germline, CDR1 SGHVS and CDR2 FQNEAQ. As handled by the study authors: Researchers report that nucleated cell counts were estimated from reference gene primer amplification. The repertoire was sequenced with immunoSEQ multiplex PCR; TCRdb's copy has only in-frame clones and lacks some. D and trimming were read from the DNA, whereas the V and J calls and clone size are those reported in that table. In the table there are some 93,000 clones, roughly nine tenths of which are singletons.

This sequence joins TRBV7-8 and TRBJ1-1; TRBD1 matches at 12 bases. Sequenced input: peripheral blood. This clonotype was sampled from a man in his fifties with acute or convalescent COVID-19. The DNA for the CDR3 is TGTGCCAGCAGCCCCTGGGACAGGGGGCTTGTGGACACTGAAGCTTTCTTT. This encodes CASSPWDRGLVDTEAFF.